These T cell receptor beta chains were read from a single sample in a study of cytomegalovirus exposure and HLA in healthy donors. Method: immunoSEQ multiplex PCR; TCRdb's copy keeps in-frame clones and lacks some. Of 130,000 or so clones listed, about four fifths are singletons. The sequenced sample consisted of PBMCs. These receptors all come from a male donor in good health and CMV-seronegative. Both conserved end residues are part of each CDR3. The D gene is left open where the match is weak. Size values are once, few and many counts, or a class for expanded clones, and some rows have none.

TRBV5-6	TRBD1	NA	TRBJ1-2	15	CASRLAGTAFYGYTF	TGTGCCAGCAGACTGGCTGGGACAGCGTTCTATGGCTACACCTTC
TRBV7-9	TRBD1	NA	TRBJ2-5	15	CASSYPDRAQETQYF	TGTGCCAGCAGCTACCCGGACAGGGCCCAAGAGACCCAGTACTTC
TRBV19	TRBD1	NA	TRBJ1-1	17	CASSIRGQSYMNTEAFF	TGTGCCAGTAGTATCAGGGGGCAGTCTTACATGAACACTGAAGCTTTCTTT
TRBV6-4	NA	once	TRBJ2-2	14	CASTSDRNTGELFF	TGTGCCAGCACCTCGGACAGGAACACCGGGGAGCTGTTTTTT
TRBV6-5	TRBD2	NA	TRBJ2-7	13	CATRLAGTYEQYF	TGTGCCACAAGACTAGCGGGGACCTACGAGCAGTACTTC
TRBV19	TRBD1	NA	TRBJ1-1	14	CASSIRDRGHEAFF	TGTGCCAGTAGTATCCGGGACAGGGGGCATGAAGCTTTCTTT
TRBV29-1	NA	NA	TRBJ2-1	13	CSVDSYLYNEQFF	TGCAGCGTCGACAGCTATCTTTACAATGAGCAGTTCTTC
TRBV7-2	TRBD1	NA	TRBJ1-3	15	CASSLEGTGRNTIYF	TGTGCCAGCAGCTTAGAGGGGACAGGGAGAAACACCATATATTTT
TRBV6-4	TRBD1	NA	TRBJ1-2	15	CASAHFRTGDYGYTF	TGTGCCAGCGCGCACTTCAGGACAGGGGACTATGGCTACACCTTC
TRBV7-2	NA	NA	TRBJ1-2	14	CASSTGQSYYGYTF	TGTGCCAGCAGCACAGGACAGTCGTACTATGGCTACACCTTC
TRBV18	NA	NA	TRBJ2-7	14	CASSQGGAFYEQYF	TGTGCCAGCTCTCAGGGCGGGGCCTTCTACGAGCAGTACTTC
TRBV5-1	NA	NA	TRBJ1-3	15	CASSEGSGSGNTIYF	TGCGCCAGCAGCGAGGGATCGGGGTCTGGAAACACCATATATTTT
TRBV19	NA	NA	TRBJ2-7	15	CASSTFPGSGYEQYF	TGTGCCAGTAGTACCTTCCCAGGGTCAGGTTACGAGCAGTACTTC
TRBV6-1	TRBD1	NA	TRBJ1-2	18	CASSERMGRGRPVNGYTF	TGTGCCAGCAGTGAAAGAATGGGCAGGGGGCGCCCCGTAAATGGCTACACCTTC
TRBV11-3	TRBD2	NA	TRBJ2-1	14	CASSLLHGGNEQFF	TGTGCCAGCAGCTTGCTTCACGGGGGGAATGAGCAGTTCTTC
TRBV4-3	NA	NA	TRBJ1-1	16	CASSTKVQAPRTEAFF	TGCGCCAGCAGCACCAAAGTACAGGCCCCAAGGACTGAAGCTTTCTTT
TRBV5-1	NA	NA	TRBJ1-1	15	CASSLAPGINTEAFF	TGCGCCAGCAGCTTGGCGCCCGGGATCAACACTGAAGCTTTCTTT
TRBV7-9	NA	NA	TRBJ1-6	14	CASSLAGGNSPLHF	TGTGCCAGCAGCTTGGCGGGGGGGAATTCACCCCTCCACTTT